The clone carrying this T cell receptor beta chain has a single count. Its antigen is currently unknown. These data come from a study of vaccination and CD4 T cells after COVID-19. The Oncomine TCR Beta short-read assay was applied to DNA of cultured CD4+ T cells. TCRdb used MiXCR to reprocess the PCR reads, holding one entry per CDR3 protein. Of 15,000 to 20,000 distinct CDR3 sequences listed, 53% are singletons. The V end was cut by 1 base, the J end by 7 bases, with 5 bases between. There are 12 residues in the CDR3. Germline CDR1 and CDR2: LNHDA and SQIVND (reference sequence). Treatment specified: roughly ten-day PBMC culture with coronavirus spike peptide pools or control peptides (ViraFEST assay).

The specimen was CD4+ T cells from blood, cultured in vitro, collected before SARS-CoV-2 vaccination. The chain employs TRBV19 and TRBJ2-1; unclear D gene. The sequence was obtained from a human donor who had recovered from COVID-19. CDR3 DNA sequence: TGTGCCAGTAGTATAGGATGGAATGAGCAGTTCTTC. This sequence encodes CASSIGWNEQFF.